The 26 T cell receptor beta chains presented below share a single source sample, sequenced in a study of blood T cell repertoires in COVID-19. Produced via immunoSEQ multiplex PCR; TCRdb's table is partial and in-frame only. The top ten clones hold 10% of a sample with around 140,000 clones, roughly 88% of them seen once. Sequenced: peripheral blood. The receptors stem from a man aged 60-69 years with active or convalescent COVID-19.

The chain carries TRBV27 and TRBJ2-1; TRBD1 matches 8 bases. From germline, CDR1 is MNHEY and CDR2 SMNVEV (reference sequence). This CDR3 region has 15 residues. The V segment lost 3 bases and the J segment 3 bases; nucleotides outside the gene matches: 4. Here the CDR3 reads CASSFGQGFYNEQFF. The CDR3 coding sequence is TGTGCCAGCAGTTTTGGACAGGGCTTCTACAATGAGCAGTTCTTC.

This clone was counted a single time. This chain connects TRBV5-1 to TRBJ1-2; 7 positions agree with TRBD1. V trimming: 3 bases; J trimming: 8 bases; junction bases outside the gene matches: 7. Germline V gene sequence: CDR1 SGHRS, CDR2 YFSETQ. The CDR3 totals 13 residues. CDR3 bases: TGCGCCAGCAGCTCGACAGGGAATGGCGGCTACACCTTC. Translated, it gives CASSSTGNGGYTF. Using reference TRBV5-1 and TRBJ1-2 for the parts outside the CDR3, the full variable domain is KAGVTQTPRYLIKTRGQQVTLSCSPISGHRSVSWYQQTPGQGLQFLFEYFSETQRNKGNFPGRFSGRQFSNSRSEMNVSTLELGDSALYLCASSSTGNGGYTFGSGTRLTVV.

The chain uses TRBV7-9 and TRBJ2-5; maybe TRBD1 (6 bases). The V gene lost 7 bases and the J gene lost 3 bases, with 12 bases spanning the gap. Per the germline V gene, CDR1 is SEHNR and CDR2 is FQNEAQ (reference sequence). The CDR3 runs to 13 residues. CDR3 sequence (DNA): TGTGCCAGCAAGTGGACAGCCGAAGAGACCCAGTACTTC. Its translation: CASKWTAEETQYF.

J is TRBJ2-7 and V is TRBV5-6, with TRBD1 matching 11 bases. CDR1 is SGHDT, CDR2 YYEEEE, per germline. V shed 2 bases, J shed 8 bases, and the junction held 6 bases outside the gene matches. This CDR3 has 14 residues. The CDR3 sequence: CASSLRTGGGKQYV. The CDR3 DNA reads TGTGCCAGCAGCTTAAGGACAGGGGGCGGCAAGCAGTACGTC.

The chain employs TRBV28 and TRBJ2-6; 8 nucleotides align to TRBD1. The CDR3 consists of 15 residues. The germline V gene has CDR1 MDHEN and CDR2 SYDVKM. The V gene end was trimmed by 6 bases and the J gene end by 1 base; junction bases not matched to a gene: 2. The CDR3 region is CASRRTGSGANVLTF. The CDR3 DNA reads as TGTGCCAGCAGAAGGACAGGGTCTGGGGCCAACGTCCTGACTTTC.

This chain joins TRBV27 and TRBJ1-2; TRBD1 might be the D (5 bases). Trimming cost V 8 bases and J 3 bases, with 31 bases left between them. Germline V CDR1 and CDR2: MNHEY, SMNVEV (reference sequence). This CDR3 has 19 amino acids. This CDR3 is CASFPAPFREPIPHYGYTF. The DNA of the CDR3 is TGTGCCAGCTTTCCCGCTCCCTTCAGGGAACCCATACCCCACTATGGCTACACCTTC.

This clone occurred once. V usage is TRBV7-2 and J usage is TRBJ2-5; a weak D match, TRBD1 (5 bases). The germline gives CDR1 SGHTA, CDR2 FQGNSA. The ends were cut back, 3 bases at V and 2 bases at J, with 10 bases in the middle. This CDR3 region has 14 residues. The CDR3: CASSFSTVQETQYF. As DNA, the CDR3 is TGTGCCAGCAGCTTCTCGACAGTTCAAGAGACCCAGTACTTC. The full variable domain, in which reference TRBV7-2 and TRBJ2-5 provide the parts outside the CDR3, is GAGVSQSPSNKVTEKGKDVELRCDPISGHTALYWYRQSLGQGLEFLIYFQGNSAPDKSGLPSDRFSAERTGGSVSTLTIQRTQQEDSAVYLCASSFSTVQETQYFGPGTRLLVL.

The V call is TRBV30, the J call TRBJ2-5, with 10 nucleotides matching TRBD1. V trimming: 2 bases; J trimming: 5 bases; junction bases outside the gene matches: 8. This CDR3 has 15 amino acids. Germline CDR1 and CDR2: GTSNPN and SVGIG (reference sequence). The CDR3 sequence: CAWSTGQGPGETQYF. The CDR3 coding sequence is TGTGCCTGGAGTACGGGACAGGGGCCGGGGGAGACCCAGTACTTC.

The chain uses TRBV15 and TRBJ2-1; D may be TRBD1 (6 bases). Trimming took off 3 bases at V and 4 bases at J, with 13 bases between the two ends. The length of the CDR3 is 15 residues. The germline gives CDR1 LNHNV, CDR2 YYDKDF (reference sequence). The CDR3 DNA reads as TGTGCCACCAGCAGGACCAGGGGAGAGTACAATGAGCAGTTCTTC. Its translation: CATSRTRGEYNEQFF.

The chain links TRBV18 to TRBJ2-5; tentatively, D is TRBD2 (5 bases). The V end lost 5 bases, the J end lost 5 bases, and 9 bases lay between the germline ends. This CDR3 is 12 amino acids long. Germline V CDR1 and CDR2: KGHSH, LQKENI. The CDR3 bases are TGTGCCAGCTCATCCGGGGTGGAGACCCAGTACTTC. Its protein is CASSSGVETQYF.

This clone showed up just a few times. CDR3 sequence (DNA): TGCGCCAGCAGCCCTGCCCTGACTAGCGGGGGATACAATGAGCAGTTCTTC. Translating gives CASSPALTSGGYNEQFF. This chain uses TRBV5-1 with TRBJ2-1; 12 nucleotides match TRBD2. After removal of 4 bases from V and 4 bases from J, the junction contained 9 bases not matched to a gene. CDR1 is SGHRS, CDR2 YFSETQ, per germline. The CDR3 totals 17 residues.

This chain joins TRBV6-1 and TRBJ1-2; 8 positions match TRBD1. This CDR3 comprises 14 residues. The germline CDR1 and CDR2 sequences are MNHNS and SASEGT. The trim removed 0 bases at V and 4 bases at J, leaving 1 base unmatched. The DNA for the CDR3 is TGTGCCAGCAGTGAAGCGGGGACAGGCTATGGCTACACCTTC. Translated: CASSEAGTGYGYTF.

The rearrangement links TRBV25-1 to TRBJ1-4; D is unclear. V dropped 4 bases and J dropped 0 bases, with 12 bases sitting between them. The V gene's germline CDR1 is MGHDK and CDR2 SYGVNS. This CDR3 spans 16 amino acids. The CDR3 DNA is TGTGCCAGCAGTGGCCCCCACATTCCAACTAATGAAAAACTGTTTTTT. This translates into CASSGPHIPTNEKLFF.

The gene calls are TRBV6-5 and TRBJ1-5; weak D call: TRBD1 (5 bases). Trimming stripped 4 bases from V and 2 bases from J, with 12 bases between. Germline V lookup: CDR1 MNHEY, CDR2 SVGAGI. This CDR3 has 15 residues. CDR3 loop: CASSLGVAGNQPQHF. In DNA form, the CDR3 reads TGTGCCAGCAGTTTAGGGGTGGCGGGCAATCAGCCCCAGCATTTT.

J is TRBJ1-2 and V is TRBV7-2; TRBD1 matches 9 bases. V lost 0 bases to trimming and J lost 4 bases; unmatched junction nucleotides: 3. Germline V CDR1 and CDR2: SGHTA, FQGNSA. CDR3 length equals 15 residues. This CDR3 is CASSLAGQGGYGYTF. CDR3 nucleotides: TGTGCCAGCAGCTTAGCGGGACAGGGTGGCTATGGCTACACCTTC.

This chain uses TRBV28 with TRBJ1-2, with D unresolved. V was pared by 6 bases and J by 2 bases, with 16 bases between. The germline CDR1 and CDR2 sequences are MDHEN and SYDVKM. This CDR3 is built from 15 residues. The CDR3 protein is CASSSPGRLNYGYTF. As DNA, the CDR3 is TGTGCCAGCAGCTCGCCCGGGAGGCTGAACTATGGCTACACCTTC.

The CDR3 DNA reads as TGTGCCAGCAGTTTCGGGACAGGGGACTACGAGCAGTACTTC. Translated, it gives CASSFGTGDYEQYF. V and J are TRBV27 and TRBJ2-7; 10 bases are shared with TRBD1. The CDR3 contains 14 residues. The germline gives CDR1 MNHEY, CDR2 SMNVEV (reference sequence). J lost 3 bases, V lost 3 bases, and 2 bases had no gene match.

The J gene is TRBJ1-6, the V gene TRBV5-5; 7 bases are shared with TRBD1. V shed 4 bases, J shed 4 bases, and the junction held 5 bases outside the gene matches. Germline V gene data show CDR1 as SGHKS and CDR2 as YYEKEE (reference sequence). The length of the CDR3 is 15 residues. For the CDR3, the DNA is TGTGCCAGCAGCCCTAGGACAGGATATAATTCACCCCTCCACTTT. Protein product: CASSPRTGYNSPLHF. Full variable domain (remainder filled in from reference TRBV5-5 and TRBJ1-6): DAGVTQSPTHLIKTRGQQVTLRCSPISGHKSVSWYQQVLGQGPQFIFQYYEKEERGRGNFPDRFSARQFPNYSSELNVNALLLGDSALYLCASSPRTGYNSPLHFGNGTRLTVT.

The V call is TRBV7-6, the J call TRBJ1-4; D possibly corresponds to TRBD1 (6 bases). Trimming cost V 5 bases and J 4 bases, with 14 bases left between them. This CDR3 region has 15 residues. Germline V CDR1 and CDR2: SGHVS, FNYEAQ. CDR3 sequence (DNA): TGTGCCAGCAGCCCGCAGGGGAACTTTAATGAAAAACTGTTTTTT. The encoded protein is CASSPQGNFNEKLFF.

The genes are TRBV30 and TRBJ2-1; TRBD2 might be the D (7 bases). The CDR3 runs 17 residues. Trimming shortened V by 6 bases and J by 8 bases, and 29 bases separated the two germline ends. Germline V gives CDR1 GTSNPN, CDR2 SVGIG (reference sequence). DNA for the CDR3: TGTGCCTGTTCACGGTACGAAATGGGGGGGCGGATTGATGAGCAGTTCTTC. Encoded protein: CACSRYEMGGRIDEQFF.

The V and J genes are TRBV2 and TRBJ1-5; 8 bases agree with TRBD1. Trimming removed 6 bases from V and 3 bases from J; junction bases left unmatched: 7. The CDR3 sequence is 15 residues long. Germline assignment: CDR1 SNHLY and CDR2 FYNNEI. The CDR3 loop reads CASRGTGHNNQPQHF. The CDR3 coding sequence is TGTGCCAGCAGGGGGACAGGCCACAACAATCAGCCCCAGCATTTT.

The chain combines TRBV5-6 with TRBJ2-5, with 14 bases fitting TRBD2. Unmatched junction bases numbered 0, after V lost 4 bases and J lost 4 bases. The CDR3 loop spans 14 amino acids. Per the germline V gene, CDR1 is SGHDT and CDR2 is YYEEEE. The chain's CDR3 is CASSGTSGRETQYF. The CDR3 DNA is TGTGCCAGCAGCGGGACTAGCGGGAGAGAGACCCAGTACTTC.

The rearrangement uses TRBV24-1 and TRBJ2-7, with 15 bases fitting TRBD2. This CDR3 is built from 18 residues. After removal of 4 bases from V and 0 bases from J, the junction contained 6 bases not matched to a gene. Germline values: CDR1 KGHDR, CDR2 SFDVKD. CDR3 residues: CATSDPGTSGGSSYEQYV. CDR3 nucleotides: TGTGCCACCAGTGACCCAGGGACTAGCGGGGGGAGCTCCTACGAGCAGTACGTC.

This clone was counted a single time. The chain has TRBV7-9 and TRBJ1-3; TRBD1 might be the D (6 bases). This CDR3 is 16 amino acids long. The V end lost 5 bases, the J end lost 2 bases, and 16 bases lay between the germline ends. Germline loops: CDR1 SEHNR, CDR2 FQNEAQ (reference sequence). The CDR3 DNA reads TGTGCCAGCAGCCCCACGCAGGGGACCCCTGGAAACACCATATATTTT. It is translated as CASSPTQGTPGNTIYF.

V and J are TRBV11-3 and TRBJ2-1; D gene unclear. Per germline, CDR1 SGHNT and CDR2 YENEEA. The CDR3 covers 13 residues. The germline V and J ends were trimmed by 1 base and 4 bases, with 5 bases remaining between them. CDR3 loop: CASSLVAYNEQFF. CDR3 nucleotide sequence: TGTGCCAGCAGCTTAGTGGCTTACAATGAGCAGTTCTTC.

The CDR3 sequence: CASGGTYNSPLHF. DNA of the CDR3: TGTGCCAGTGGGGGGACCTATAATTCACCCCTCCACTTT. V and J are TRBV19 and TRBJ1-6; D may be TRBD1 (5 bases). Germline-derived CDR1 and CDR2 are LNHDA and SQIVND (reference sequence). This CDR3 comprises 13 residues. With 8 bases removed from V and 2 bases from J, the gap between germline ends came to 7 bases.